This entry concerns a single TCR beta chain. Germline CDR1 is SGHVS and CDR2 is FQNEAQ. V shed 4 bases, J shed 6 bases, and the junction held 14 bases outside the gene matches. This CDR3 is built from 16 residues. Researchers prepared the TCRbeta library using unique molecular identifiers, the study reports. TCRdb called the PCR reads again in MiXCR, with one record for every CDR3 protein. The sample holds roughly 500,000 distinct CDR3 sequences; around a third are singletons and the top ten take under 3%. The record originates from a study of T-cell reconstitution after alpha-beta-depleted transplantation in children.

The source was PBMCs from the stem cell graft donor, collected from the stem cell graft. The J gene is TRBJ2-7, the V gene TRBV7-8, with TRBD1 matching over 8 bases. This receptor was taken from a human donor who donated a stem cell graft to a child with aplastic anemia. CDR3 residues: CASSSAGTGSLSEQYF. Here the CDR3 DNA reads TGTGCCAGCAGCTCGGCCGGGACAGGATCACTTTCCGAGCAGTACTTC.